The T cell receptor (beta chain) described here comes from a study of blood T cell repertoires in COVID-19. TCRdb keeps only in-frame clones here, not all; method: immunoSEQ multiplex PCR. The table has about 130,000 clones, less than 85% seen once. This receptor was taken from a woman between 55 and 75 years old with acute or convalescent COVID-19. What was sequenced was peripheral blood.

CDR3 in amino acids: CASSLDAGPYGYTF. CDR3 coding DNA: TGTGCCAGCAGCTTAGATGCAGGGCCCTATGGCTACACCTTC. This chain uses TRBV7-2 with TRBJ1-2, with D possibly matching TRBD1 (5 bases). There are 14 residues in the CDR3. The germline V gene encodes CDR1 SGHTA and CDR2 FQGNSA. The V and J ends lost 1 base and 4 bases respectively, with 10 bases between them.